The entry below describes one TCR beta chain. This sample is drawn from a study of T cells expressing NK-cell markers. Looking at the study overall: Obtained from sorted CD3+CD56+NKG2C+, CD3+CD56+NKG2C- and CD3+CD56-NKG2C+ T cells were the TCR beta repertoires. One of eight sequenced donors was HCMV-seronegative; the other seven were seropositive.

The CDR3 length is 13 residues. CDR1 is KGHDR, CDR2 SFDVKD, per germline. What made the TCR beta cDNA was 5'RACE template switching with UMIs. Using the 5' RACE reads, TCRdb records one entry per CDR3 protein without DNA. This sample's clone table lists roughly 380,000 distinct CDR3 sequences. The clonotype comes from a man aged 18-69 years in good health. The chain combines TRBV24-1 with TRBJ2-7. Source material: blood T cells: a sorted CD56 or NKG2C T cell subset, CD4+ or CD8+ T cells, or bulk PBMC T cells (not recorded which). The CDR3 loop reads CATSRTGAYEQYF.